Included here is one TCR beta chain sequence, with context. CDR3 size: 15 residues. Germline values: CDR1 SGDLS, CDR2 YYNGEE. The junction had 6 bases not matched to a gene; V was cut back by 0 bases and J by 5 bases. The data belong to a study of T cells in Graves' hyperthyroidism and ophthalmopathy. From RNA transcripts, TCR beta CDR3 regions were amplified. HTBI primers were used for first-round RT-PCR of the TCR CDR3. MiXCR, run by TCRdb on the multiplex PCR reads, gives a single entry per CDR3 protein. The sample yields fewer than 350,000 distinct CDR3 sequences, around 20% seen once. Subjects aged 18 to 65 presented with newly diagnosed hyperthyroidism of less than 2 months' duration. The authors took PBMCs from over 8.5 ml fresh peripheral blood.

Material: blood. This receptor was identified in a woman aged 45-60 years with Graves' hyperthyroidism. The rearrangement joins TRBV9 to TRBJ1-1, with 8 bases identical to TRBD1. The CDR3 here is CASSVGGQAITEAFF. The CDR3 DNA sequence: TGTGCCAGCAGCGTAGGGGGACAGGCAATAACTGAAGCTTTCTTT. The full variable domain, its missing parts supplied by reference TRBV9 and TRBJ1-1, is DSGVTQTPKHLITATGQRVTLRCSPRSGDLSVYWYQQSLDQGLQFLIQYYNGEERAKGNILERFSAQQFPDLHSELNLSSLELGDSALYFCASSVGGQAITEAFFGQGTRLTVV.